The rows below give T cell receptor beta chains drawn from one sample of a study of T cell responses to AZD1222 COVID-19 vaccine. Here immunoSEQ multiplex PCR was the method, and the copy in TCRdb shows in-frame clones only, minus some. The table records about 190,000 clones, roughly 90% of them present only once. Material: peripheral blood, obtained on day 0 of AZD1222 vaccination. The receptors originated from an adult in good health. Each CDR3 is given with its conserved first and last residue. A D gene is named only where the DNA matches it firmly. Not all rows give a size; the values are once, few, many and, for expanded clones, a class.

size | length | J | V | D | DNA | CDR3
- | 20 | TRBJ1-3 | TRBV19 | TRBD1 | TGTGCCAGTAGTATATCTCGGTCTAGCCGGACAGGGGGCTCTGGAAACACCATATATTTT | CASSISRSSRTGGSGNTIYF
once | 15 | TRBJ2-3 | TRBV5-4 | TRBD1 | TGTGCCAGCAGCGGACAGGGGTTGGGCACAGATACGCAGTATTTT | CASSGQGLGTDTQYF
- | 15 | TRBJ1-5 | TRBV19 | - | TGTGCCAGTAAGGAGGGGGGAATTAGCAATCAGCCCCAGCATTTT | CASKEGGISNQPQHF
- | 14 | TRBJ1-2 | TRBV6-1 | - | TGTGCCAGCAGTGAAGGGACAGCCCTTCGTGGCTACACCTTC | CASSEGTALRGYTF
- | 11 | TRBJ2-7 | TRBV7-2 | - | TGTGCCAGCAGCGATCTGGGGGGGCAGTACTTC | CASSDLGGQYF
- | 15 | TRBJ1-5 | TRBV19 | - | TGTGCCAGTAGTATGTGGGACGGGGGGAATCAGCCCCAGCATTTT | CASSMWDGGNQPQHF
- | 14 | TRBJ2-7 | TRBV11-2 | - | TGTGCCAGCAGCTTAGGGGTAGGGGCGTACGAGCAGTACTTC | CASSLGVGAYEQYF
few | 17 | TRBJ1-5 | TRBV19 | TRBD1 | TGTGCCAGTAGTGTTGGACAGGGGGAATTTTGGGGTCAGCCCCAGCATTTT | CASSVGQGEFWGQPQHF
- | 13 | TRBJ1-1 | TRBV9 | - | TGTGCCAGCAGCGTAGGAGGGTACACTGAAGCTTTCTTT | CASSVGGYTEAFF
- | 17 | TRBJ2-7 | TRBV10-2 | TRBD1 | TGCGCCAGCAGTGAGTCTTGGACAGGGGTATACTCCTACGAGCAGTACTTC | CASSESWTGVYSYEQYF
- | 13 | TRBJ1-2 | TRBV12-5 | - | TGTGCTAGTGGTTTGAGGGCAGGCTATGGCTACACCTTC | CASGLRAGYGYTF
- | 17 | TRBJ1-5 | TRBV7-2 | TRBD1 | TGTGCCAGCAGCCCCAGACCGGACAGGGGAAATAATCAGCCCCAGCATTTT | CASSPRPDRGNNQPQHF
- | 14 | TRBJ2-1 | TRBV5-1 | - | TGCGCCAGCAGCTTTGGGGGGTACGACAATGAGCAGTTCTTC | CASSFGGYDNEQFF
once | 16 | TRBJ2-1 | TRBV7-6 | TRBD2 | TGTGCCAGCAGCTTAGCCGGGACTAGCGGATACAATGAGCAGTTCTTC | CASSLAGTSGYNEQFF
- | 15 | TRBJ1-3 | TRBV18 | - | TGTGCCAGCTCCCCAGACAGCAAGCCTGGAAACACCATATATTTT | CASSPDSKPGNTIYF
- | 11 | TRBJ2-7 | TRBV24-1 | - | TGTGCCACGGACAGCCCCTACGAGCAGTACTTC | CATDSPYEQYF
- | 13 | TRBJ1-1 | TRBV5-8 | - | TGTGCCAGCAGCTTGTCCTGGTACACTGAAGCTTTCTTT | CASSLSWYTEAFF
- | 14 | TRBJ1-1 | TRBV19 | TRBD1 | TGTGCCACCTATGGGACAGGAGGGGACACTGAAGCTTTCTTT | CATYGTGGDTEAFF